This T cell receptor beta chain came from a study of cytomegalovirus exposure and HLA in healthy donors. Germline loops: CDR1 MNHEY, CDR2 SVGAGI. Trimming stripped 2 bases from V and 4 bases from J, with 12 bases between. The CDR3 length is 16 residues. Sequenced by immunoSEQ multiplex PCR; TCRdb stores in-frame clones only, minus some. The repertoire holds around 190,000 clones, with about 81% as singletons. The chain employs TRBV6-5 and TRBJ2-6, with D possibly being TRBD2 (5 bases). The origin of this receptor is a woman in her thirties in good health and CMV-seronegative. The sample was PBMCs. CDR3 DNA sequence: TGTGCCAGCAGTTACGAGGGCGTGGCCGGGGCCAACGTCCTGACTTTC. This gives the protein CASSYEGVAGANVLTF.